This record covers a single T cell receptor (beta chain). Method: immunoSEQ multiplex PCR; TCRdb's copy keeps in-frame clones and lacks some. Counted here are 1.4 million or so clones, about 98.5% occurring once; the ten biggest clones make up under 0.45%. The sample comes from a study of shared clonotypes between healthy human individuals. With 4 bases removed from V and 8 bases from J, the gap between germline ends came to 24 bases. This CDR3 is 16 amino acids long. CDR1 is SGHNT, CDR2 YYREEE, per germline (reference sequence). Healthy and HIV-negative, the adult donors had no recent acute infections or vaccinations.

The chain is built from TRBV5-4 and TRBJ1-2; no clear D gene. The sequenced material came from naive CD4+ T cells sorted from blood. The sample's subset: CD45RA+ positively selected. This TCR derives from a man younger than 40 in good health. The CDR3 region is CASSDESIQPAMGYTF. Written as DNA, the CDR3 is TGTGCCAGCAGCGACGAATCCATTCAGCCGGCGATGGGCTACACCTTC.